This T cell receptor (beta chain) was sequenced during a study of CD8 T cells in Susac syndrome. With random hexamers, about 0.5 to 1 ug RNA was reverse transcribed. In TCRdb, the immunoSEQ multiplex PCR reads were re-called with MiXCR into one record per CDR3 protein. This table holds 200,000 or so distinct CDR3 sequences, approximately 96% found once. The CDR3 has 14 amino acids. The germline V and J ends were trimmed by 1 base and 2 bases, with 7 bases remaining between them. Germline V gene lookup returns CDR1 MNHEY and CDR2 SVGAGI. This sequence originates from a human donor with multiple sclerosis. The material sequenced was CD4+ T cells from PBMCs. This chain uses TRBV6-5 with TRBJ2-3; no definite D call. CDR3 bases: TGTGCCAGCAGTTACTATGGGATCACAGATACGCAGTATTTT. Residues: CASSYYGITDTQYF.